Ten or more counts support the clone carrying this T cell receptor (beta chain). Construction of the TCRbeta library involved unique molecular identifiers. TCRdb used MiXCR to reprocess the PCR reads, holding one entry per CDR3 protein. The sample lists roughly 89,000 distinct CDR3 sequences, 9% to 15% occurring once. CDR3 length: 16 amino acids. The V and J ends lost 5 bases and 7 bases respectively, with 24 bases between them. In germline, CDR1 is DFQATT, CDR2 SNEGSKA (reference sequence). The sample belongs to a study of T-cell reconstitution after alpha-beta-depleted transplantation in children. J is TRBJ2-1 and V is TRBV20-1; D may match TRBD1 or TRBD2 (6 bases each). The sequence came from a human donor who donated a stem cell graft to a child with inherited bone marrow failure. Material: PBMCs from the stem cell graft donor, obtained from the stem cell graft. CDR3 in DNA: TGCAGTGCTCTCATGCCGGGGGCCAGGGAAAGGAATGAGCAGTTCTTC. Protein product: CSALMPGARERNEQFF.